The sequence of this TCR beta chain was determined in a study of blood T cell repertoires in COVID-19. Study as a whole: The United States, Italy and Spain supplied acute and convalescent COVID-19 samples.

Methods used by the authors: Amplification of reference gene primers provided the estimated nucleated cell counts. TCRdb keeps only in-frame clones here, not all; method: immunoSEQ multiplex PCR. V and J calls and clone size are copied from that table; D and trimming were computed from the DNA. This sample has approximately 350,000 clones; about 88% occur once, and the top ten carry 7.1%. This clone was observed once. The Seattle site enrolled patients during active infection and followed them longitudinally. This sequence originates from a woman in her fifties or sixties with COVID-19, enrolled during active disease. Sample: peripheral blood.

CDR3 DNA sequence: TGTGCCAGCAGGGGGACAGGGGAACACTATGGCTACACCTTC. Translated: CASRGTGEHYGYTF. The chain is built from TRBV7-2 and TRBJ1-2, with TRBD1 matching 10 bases. From germline, CDR1 is SGHTA and CDR2 FQGNSA. This CDR3 is built from 14 residues. The trim removed 6 bases at V and 3 bases at J, leaving 4 bases unmatched.